This T cell receptor beta chain was sequenced for a study of T-cell memory formation after mild COVID-19 (dated by TCRdb to the early 2020s). A note on the overall study: TCR sequence clusters from the two donors were largely donor specific. The cohort was made up of two young adult volunteers, one female and one male, who were previously healthy. T-cell clones expanding and contracting after mild COVID-19 in a couple of donors were tracked by longitudinal TCRalpha and TCRbeta repertoire sequencing.

V and J lose 7 bases and 4 bases, and a span of 17 bases separates them. Inclusive of the bounding cysteine and phenylalanine, the CDR3 is 15 residues long. Only the CDR3 DNA is retained, 45 bases long and in frame from the first base. The germline V gene supplies CDR1 MNHEY and CDR2 SVGEGT. What the study reported, not specific to this receptor: Balanced CD4/CD8 phenotypes were observed for clones contracting from day 15 to 85, whereas a bias towards CD4+ was observed for a second wave of clones expanding from day 15 to 37. Only a couple of mild cases were covered in the study, and larger cohorts including severe cases with pre-infection samples were considered necessary. Some responding clones were detected in pre-infection memory, suggesting pre-existing cross-reactive memory T cells joined the SARS-CoV-2 response. SARS-CoV-2 specificity of the second-wave clones peaking on day 37 was not confirmed. Contracting CD4+ clones appeared mostly in the CM and EM memory subsets, whereas CD8+ clones were enriched in EMRA.

Sequenced on an Illumina NovaSeq 6000. cDNA libraries for TCRalpha and TCRbeta were prepared by 5'RACE using constant-segment primers, with sample barcodes and unique molecular identifiers added. RNA was extracted from every sample with Trizol reagent. Library amplification was performed in two PCR steps, and a second sample barcode and Illumina TruSeq adapters were introduced in the second step. Libraries were sequenced on an Illumina NovaSeq with 2 x 150 bp paired-end reads. The original pipeline was this. The reads were demultiplexed and collapsed into UMI-guided consensus sequences using migec v1.2.7. Using mixcr v2.1.11, UMI consensuses were aligned to TRA and TRB V and J templates and then assembled into clonotypes. A clonotype was counted as expanded or contracted only when both edgeR and NoisET called the clonotype significant, with the noise models trained on biological replicates. edgeR calls used a false discovery rate-adjusted p below 0.01 and a log2 fold-change threshold of 1. As an exploratory analysis of dynamics, max-normalized trajectories of the 1000 most abundant clonotypes were examined by PCA with hierarchical clustering. Separately sequenced CD4+ and CD8+ repertoires were used to assign the CD4 or CD8 phenotype of responding clones. The public reads were reprocessed in TCRdb via fastp at Q25 and MiXCR, keeping in-frame beta chains. CDR3 protein duplicates are merged, each entry listing the most common genes and DNA. It is TCRdb's table, rather than the study itself, that gives the V and J calls and clone size. The sample profile shows 470,000 or so distinct CDR3 sequences; nearly 25% of them were found once. The ten largest clones capture under 15% of the sample.

The sample holds one count of this clonotype. Its antigen target is currently unknown. No per-base quality is available; no much larger clone lies one base away. Ficoll-Paque density gradient centrifugation was used to isolate PBMCs. The source of this sequence is an adult woman who had mild COVID-19 (a few samples of this study predate the infection). The sample titles of this study are shuffled in the database, so cell type and time point are left out; the donor was told from shared clones. This sequence uses TRBV6-2 or TRBV6-3 and TRBJ2-1; possibly the D gene is TRBD1, per 6 matching bases. The sequenced material came from PBMCs or a T cell subset sorted from them (not recorded which). In nucleotide form, the sequence is TGTGCCAGCACCGCCGGGACATGGGGTTACAATGAGCAGTTCTTC. Its protein reads: CASTAGTWGYNEQFF.